This T cell receptor (beta chain) was profiled in a study of Graves' ophthalmopathy and Graves' hyperthyroidism. The CDR3 extends over 14 amino acids. Germline loops: CDR1 SGHDT, CDR2 YYEEEE. Comment on this clonotype: Its antigen remains unidentified. One end of the junction varies from germline; a read error may be responsible.

Study outcomes and limitations: Among thyroid clonotypes expanded above 0.001 frequency, most also appeared in blood.

Amplification of the TCR beta CDR3 regions used RNA transcripts (as template). First-round RT-PCR employed HTBI primers, with a second-round multiplex PCR after it. TCRdb re-derived calls from the multiplex PCR reads in MiXCR, one entry per CDR3 protein. The sample lists some 1.1 million distinct CDR3 sequences, about two fifths occurring once. The source of this sequence is an adult man with Graves' hyperthyroidism. This sequence joins TRBV5-6 and TRBJ1-2; perhaps TRBD1 as D (6 bases). The material sequenced was peripheral blood or thyroid tissue (not recorded which). The CDR3 sequence is CASSRAGTSYGCTF. CDR3 DNA: TGTGCCAGCAGCAGAGCCGGGACATCCTATGGCTGCACCTTC.